One TCR beta chain is described in this entry. This clone's antigen is unknown. Base qualities are not recorded, but no much larger clone differs from it by a single base. The library was produced with the immunoSEQ multiplex PCR assay. Concerning the study's data processing: Frequencies of TCR V beta family usage were compared among the sorted CD8+ T cell populations from blood, dermis and epidermis. Drawn from immuneACCESS, this table holds only the in-frame rearrangements with V and J called that TCRdb kept. Clones are partly lost; checked studies trace under half to an unresolved V gene and leave the rest unexplained. That table gives V, J and clone size, and the DNA gave D and trimming. For this sample there are about 1,200 clones; over 70% appear just once. 7.5% to 10% of the sample rests with the top ten. For roughly five healthy donors, sorted CD8+ T cells taken from blood, dermis and epidermis had their TCR beta CDR3 regions analysed. All TCR-sequenced donors were healthy individuals, and each provided both blood and skin samples. Sorting was used to isolate CD8+ T cell populations ahead of TCR beta sequencing. Before any analysis of T cells, the skin was split into dermal and epidermal compartments.

There are 15 amino acids in the CDR3, from cysteine to phenylalanine inclusive. Only the CDR3 part of the read is kept: 45 bases, read in frame from the first base. V is pruned by 1 base and J by 0 bases, leaving 2 bases of the junction without a gene match. CDR1 and CDR2 are read off the germline V gene (reference sequence) as SEHNR and FQNEAQ. This entry is derived from a study of CD49a tissue-resident CD8 T cells in human skin (dated 2017 in TCRdb). General notes on the study: The study examined tissue-resident memory CD8+ T cell subsets in human skin defined by CD49a, CD69 and CD103 expression.

The source is a human donor in good health. Sequencing was carried out using CD103- CD8+ T cells sorted from skin dermis. The chain is made from TRBV7-9 and TRBJ2-7; the junction holds 8 bases that match TRBD2. The CDR3 has the sequence CASSLGGTSSYEQYF. The sequenced DNA is TGTGCCAGCAGCTTAGGTGGGACTAGCTCCTACGAGCAGTACTTC.